This section outlines one T cell receptor (beta chain) sequence together with its context. CDR3 length: 14 residues. Deletions cut 1 base from V and 2 bases from J, with 9 bases between. Germline-derived CDR1 and CDR2 are MGHRA and YSYEKL. The second PCR ran about 6 to 11 cycles with a sample-barcoded 5' primer and J-beta primers. One entry per CDR3 protein results from TCRdb running MiXCR on the 5' RACE reads. The repertoire includes some 920,000 distinct CDR3 sequences, 51% of them detected once, and about 22% sits in the top ten. This specimen comes from a study of blood T cells in healthy people across ages.

This receptor was obtained from a woman in her sixties in good health. The chain links TRBV4-1 to TRBJ2-7, with D maybe TRBD1 (5 bases). Sequenced sample: blood. DNA for the CDR3: TGCGCCAGCAGCCAAGGGGGCCTTGCCTACGAGCAGTACTTC. Translation: CASSQGGLAYEQYF.